This TCR beta chain was sequenced for a study of blood T cells in healthy people across ages. Study outcomes and limitations: Age brought a roughly linear fall in TCR beta diversity measured per million T cells.

Notes on this clonotype: Its antigen is not known.

Through a sample-barcoded 5' primer and a J-beta primer mix, a second PCR was run for roughly 6 to 11 cycles. TCRdb reprocessed the 5' RACE reads via MiXCR and lists one record per CDR3 protein. Of roughly 1,500,000 distinct CDR3 sequences in the sample, about 31% were seen once. CDR3 length: 15 amino acids. The V end was cut by 5 bases, the J end by 5 bases, with 19 bases between. Germline-derived CDR1 and CDR2 are LNHDA and SQIVND (reference sequence). This sequence joins TRBV19 and TRBJ2-7; D is possibly TRBD1 or TRBD2 (5 bases each). The sequenced sample consisted of blood. The source is a woman aged 25 to 39 in good health. CDR3 nucleotides: TGTGCCAGTAGTCGCTCGCCGGGGACGCTCGACGAGCAGTACTTC. It encodes CASSRSPGTLDEQYF.